These 13 T cell receptor beta chains originate from one sample sequenced in a study of blood T cells in healthy people across ages. The second PCR ran about 6 to 11 cycles with a sample-barcoded 5' primer and J-beta primers. TCRdb independently ran MiXCR on the 5' RACE reads; one entry per CDR3 protein. The sample has roughly 2 million distinct CDR3 sequences; around 50% are singletons. Specimen: blood. Source of these receptors: a middle-aged woman in good health.

V usage is TRBV27 and J usage is TRBJ1-4, with TRBD1 identical over 8 bases. In germline, CDR1 is MNHEY, CDR2 SMNVEV (reference sequence). The V and J ends lost 10 bases and 2 bases, in that order; junction bases with no gene match: 6. The CDR3 is 14 residues long. CDR3: CATGDRGTNEKLFF. The CDR3 DNA reads as TGTGCCACCGGTGACAGGGGTACTAATGAAAAACTGTTTTTT.

V is TRBV6-2 or TRBV6-3 and J is TRBJ2-7, with D unclear. The CDR3 spans 11 residues. Trimming left V 8 bases short and J 5 bases short, with 10 bases between. Germline values: CDR1 MNHEY, CDR2 SVGEGT. The CDR3 bases are TGTGCCAGCCTTGATGTTAACGAGCAGTACTTC. Amino acid sequence: CASLDVNEQYF.

The gene calls are TRBV20-1 and TRBJ1-2; D may be TRBD1 (6 bases). The CDR3 has 14 amino acids. CDR1 DFQATT and CDR2 SNEGSKA come from the germline V gene (reference sequence). V lost 3 bases and J 3 bases, leaving 14 bases between the germline ends. This CDR3 is CSARSAGAHYGYTF. Here the CDR3 DNA reads TGCAGTGCTAGGTCCGCAGGGGCTCACTATGGCTACACCTTC.

The chain recombines TRBV29-1 with TRBJ2-2; tentative D call: TRBD2 (5 bases). The germline gives CDR1 SQVTM, CDR2 ANQGSEA. CDR3 size: 12 residues. Trimming took 7 bases from V and 6 from J, leaving 12 bases between them. The CDR3 spells CSAEAFPGELFF. CDR3 nucleotides: TGCAGCGCGGAGGCATTCCCCGGGGAGCTGTTTTTT.

V is TRBV7-8 and J is TRBJ1-6, with no clear D. The germline CDR1 and CDR2 sequences are SGHVS and FQNEAQ. The CDR3 length is 15 residues. Trimming took 1 base from V and 7 from J, leaving 11 bases between them. Here the CDR3 DNA reads TGTGCCAGCAGCTTAGTAGCAGTTATGAATTCACCCCTCCACTTT. Translation: CASSLVAVMNSPLHF.

The gene calls are TRBV7-2 and TRBJ2-4; 13 positions match TRBD2. Germline trimming cut 5 bases from V and 13 bases from J; bases unmatched to any gene: 17. The germline CDR1 and CDR2 sequences are SGHTA and FQGNSA. This CDR3 is 17 amino acids long. The CDR3 region has the DNA TGTGCCAGCAGCCCACTAGCGGGGGGGCCCTTCGCGCGTGAGCAGTACTTC. Encoded protein: CASSPLAGGPFAREQYF. The full variable domain, completed using reference TRBV7-2 and TRBJ2-4, is GAGVSQSPSNKVTEKGKDVELRCDPISGHTALYWYRQSLGQGLEFLIYFQGNSAPDKSGLPSDRFSAERTGGSVSTLTIQRTQQEDSAVYLCASSPLAGGPFAREQYFGAGTRLSVL.

In regard to this clonotype: The final CDR3 position lacks the conserved phenylalanine or tryptophan, pointing to a likely read error. This rearrangement joins TRBV5-1 to TRBJ2-3; the D is unclear. Judging by the DNA end, TRBJ1-5 fits better; the J call may be wrong. Germline CDR1 reads SGHRS; CDR2 reads YFSETQ. This CDR3 has 15 amino acids. The chain's CDR3 is CASSLEPSNADTQHV. In DNA, the CDR3 is TGCGCCAGCAGCTTGGAACCCTCTAACGCAGATACGCAGCATGTT.

This rearrangement joins TRBV5-1 to TRBJ1-1, with TRBD1 matching over 7 bases. CDR3 length: 14 amino acids. Germline V gene sequence: CDR1 SGHRS, CDR2 YFSETQ. V was clipped by 4 bases and J by 6 bases; unmatched bases: 9. CDR3 sequence: CASSVTGMTAEAFF. CDR3 coding DNA: TGCGCCAGCAGCGTGACAGGGATGACGGCTGAAGCTTTCTTT.

This sequence joins TRBV4-3 and TRBJ1-2; 8 bases fit TRBD1. V shed 1 base and J 8 bases; nucleotides not matched to a gene: 9. Germline CDR1 reads LGHNA; CDR2 reads YSLEER. This CDR3 has 15 amino acids. CDR3 loop: CASSQAGQGVSGYTF. CDR3 coding DNA: TGCGCCAGCAGCCAAGCTGGACAGGGCGTGAGCGGCTACACCTTC.

This chain joins TRBV7-6 and TRBJ2-7, with 10 bases matching TRBD1. Looked up from germline, CDR1 is SGHVS and CDR2 is FNYEAQ. V was pared by 7 bases and J by 3 bases, with 3 bases of the junction left unmatched. The length of the CDR3 is 13 residues. CDR3 in DNA: TGTGCCAGCATGGGACAGGGGATCTACGAGCAGTACTTC. It specifies CASMGQGIYEQYF.

CDR3 DNA sequence: TGTGCCAGCAGCCAAACTGGACTATCATCCTACGAGCAGTACTTC. It translates to CASSQTGLSSYEQYF. The chain employs TRBV4-2 and TRBJ2-7, with D possibly TRBD2 on 6 matching bases. CDR1 is LGHNA, CDR2 YNFKEQ, per germline. Trimming removed 2 bases at V and 1 base at J, with 12 bases between. The CDR3 covers 15 residues.

This rearrangement joins TRBV5-1 to TRBJ1-1, with TRBD1 matching over 7 bases. Trimming took 1 base from V and 5 from J; bases not matched to a gene: 11. Looked up from germline, CDR1 is SGHRS and CDR2 is YFSETQ. The CDR3 has 16 amino acids. CDR3 nucleotide sequence: TGCGCCAGCAGCTTGCCGAGGACAGGAACGGATACTGAAGCTTTCTTT. It codes for CASSLPRTGTDTEAFF.

The CDR3 spells CASSLTATNTEAFF. The CDR3 bases are TGTGCCAGCAGCTTGACAGCCACTAACACTGAAGCTTTCTTT. The genes are TRBV5-5 and TRBJ1-1, with no clear D. CDR3 size: 14 residues. V lost 1 base, J lost 2 bases, and 9 bases lay in between. The germline CDR1 and CDR2 sequences are SGHKS and YYEKEE (reference sequence).